This entry lists 2 T cell receptor beta chains sequenced from one sample in a study of beta chain features in type 1 diabetes. What these receptors recognize is not known. Study-wide findings and caveats: For Type 1 diabetes patients, all four CD4+ subsets carried TCRB CDR3s that were moderately but significantly shorter.

Reverse transcription of all isolated RNA meant that expressed TCRB transcripts were sequenced. Data came from immunoSEQ multiplex PCR; TCRdb stores just in-frame clones and leaves some out. The sample has about 160,000 clones, around a tenth seen once; the top ten hold less than 0.5%. The sequenced sample was central memory CD4+ T cells from blood. These receptors came from a man aged 30 to 45 with type 1 diabetes.

This clone appeared a few times. The V gene is TRBV2, the J gene TRBJ1-1; D perhaps matches TRBD1 (5 bases). The CDR3 length is 14 residues. Trimming removed 3 bases at V and 5 bases at J, with 13 bases between. Germline V gene data show CDR1 as SNHLY and CDR2 as FYNNEI. This CDR3 reads CASSDYGGETEAFF. CDR3 nucleotide sequence: TGTGCCAGCAGTGATTACGGGGGTGAGACTGAAGCTTTCTTT.

The chain links TRBV4-3 to TRBJ2-1; 8 bases match TRBD2. Germline CDR1 is LGHNA and CDR2 is YSLEER. The CDR3 length is 16 residues. V lost 3 bases to trimming and J lost 4 bases; unmatched junction nucleotides: 8. In nucleotides, the CDR3 is TGCGCCAGCAGCCAGGTCAGCGGGAGCGGTTACAATGAGCAGTTCTTC. Its protein product is CASSQVSGSGYNEQFF.